This T cell receptor beta chain was profiled in a study of blood T cells in healthy people across ages. Across the study: Template switching picked up about one barcoded beta molecule for each two T cells.

The CDR3 has 14 amino acids. CDR1 is SGHNT and CDR2 is YYREEE in the germline V gene (reference sequence). V gave up 10 bases and J gave up 0 bases, with 15 bases separating them. The authors ran a second PCR of about 7 to 12 cycles using a sample-barcoded 5' primer and a J-beta primer mix. A template-switch adaptor containing 12 random nucleotides labeled each cDNA molecule. MiXCR, run by TCRdb on the 5' RACE reads, gives a single entry per CDR3 protein. The table has 1.2 million to 1.5 million distinct CDR3 sequences, about 43% seen once. The rearrangement links TRBV5-4 to TRBJ2-3; D gene ambiguous. The sequence was collected from a woman aged 18 to 35 in good health. The sequenced sample was blood. The CDR3 nucleotides are TGTGCCGCGGAAACCTATTCTAGCACAGATACGCAGTATTTT. Its protein is CAAETYSSTDTQYF.